This TCR beta chain was profiled in a study of blood T cell repertoires in COVID-19. About the study: The study drew acute and convalescent COVID-19 samples from the United States, Italy and Spain. PBMCs, B-cell-depleted T cells, or T cells were the source of the cDNA or gDNA that made up the material.

The CDR3 has 11 amino acids. V was trimmed by 7 bases and J by 11 bases, leaving 15 bases between them. Germline CDR1 is MDHEN and CDR2 is SYDVKM. This clone occurred once. In the original processing: Reference gene primer amplification gave estimated nucleated cell counts. Data came from immunoSEQ multiplex PCR; TCRdb stores just in-frame clones and leaves some out. V, J and clone size are taken as reported in that table, and D and trimming were inferred from the DNA itself. The repertoire holds about 84,000 clones, with 70% to 85% as singletons. The clonotype comes from a man in his forties or fifties with active or convalescent COVID-19. This chain joins TRBV28 and TRBJ2-7; D possibly corresponds to TRBD2 (5 bases). The sequenced material came from peripheral blood. The CDR3 nucleotides are TGTGCCAGCAAAACCTCCACTAGGGAGTACTTC. Its translation is CASKTSTREYF.